This T cell receptor beta chain was retrieved from a study of control samples from healthy donors and cancer patients (dated by TCRdb to 2018 to 2020). Preparation of the library involved the immunoSEQ multiplex PCR assay. TCRdb's version of the immuneACCESS table is confined to in-frame rearrangements and falls short of the full clone set. An unresolved V gene accounts for under half of the shortfall where checked; the remainder is of unknown origin. This sample has roughly 180,000 clones in its table, and 80% to 95% of those were observed once. Just over 2% of the sample is taken by the ten largest. Relative to germline, V is 5 bases shorter and J is 8 bases shorter, with 9 bases between their ends. There are 12 amino acids in the CDR3, from cysteine to phenylalanine inclusive. The only DNA kept is the CDR3, 36 bases in frame from the first base. Looking up the germline V gene (reference sequence) yields CDR1 LNHDA and CDR2 SQIVND.

This clone was seen only once. Its antigen is still unknown. No qualities accompany the bases; no much larger clone lies one base away. The V and J segments used are TRBV19 and TRBJ1-4; the D gene cannot be named for sure. Material for sequencing was blood. This clonotype was obtained from a woman aged 40-49 years in good health. The CDR3: CASSEDREKLFF. At the DNA level, the sequence is TGTGCCAGTAGTGAGGATCGAGAAAAACTGTTTTTT.